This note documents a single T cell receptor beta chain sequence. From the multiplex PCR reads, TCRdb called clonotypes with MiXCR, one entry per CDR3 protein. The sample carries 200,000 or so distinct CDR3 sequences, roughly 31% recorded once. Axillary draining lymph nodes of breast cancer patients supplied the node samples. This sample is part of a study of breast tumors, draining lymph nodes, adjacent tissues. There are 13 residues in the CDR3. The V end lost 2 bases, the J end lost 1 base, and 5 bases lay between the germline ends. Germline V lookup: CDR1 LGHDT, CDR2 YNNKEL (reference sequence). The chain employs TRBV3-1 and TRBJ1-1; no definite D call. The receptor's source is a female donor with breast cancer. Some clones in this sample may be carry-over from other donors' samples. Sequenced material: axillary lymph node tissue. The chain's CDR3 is CASSQNPNTEAFF. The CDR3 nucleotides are TGTGCCAGCAGCCAAAACCCGAACACTGAAGCTTTCTTT.